These 4 T cell receptor beta chains were all obtained from the same sample, sequenced in a study of CD8 T cells in ankylosing spondylitis. TCRdb passed the 5' RACE reads through MiXCR, listing each CDR3 protein once. The repertoire holds about 350,000 distinct CDR3 sequences, with around 20% as singletons. The sequenced sample was blood, either unsorted or a sorted T cell fraction (not recorded which). These receptors were taken from a male donor with ankylosing spondylitis or in good health (not recorded which).

Only a few counts were recorded for this clonotype. The chain has TRBV12-3 or TRBV12-4 and TRBJ2-3; no firm D call. CDR3 length: 11 residues. V was cut by 7 bases and J by 0 bases, with 2 bases left in between. The CDR3: CASKSTDTQYF. Written as DNA, the CDR3 is TGTGCCAGCAAAAGCACAGATACGCAGTATTTT.

This clonotype has only a few counts. V usage is TRBV27 and J usage is TRBJ2-1; no clear D gene. Trimming cost V 8 bases and J 0 bases, with 8 bases left between them. The CDR3 is made up of 13 amino acids. Germline V gives CDR1 MNHEY, CDR2 SMNVEV (reference sequence). The CDR3 is CASAESSYNEQFF. The CDR3 DNA sequence: TGTGCCAGCGCTGAGAGCTCCTACAATGAGCAGTTCTTC.

The chain is built from TRBV7-9 and TRBJ2-2, with a possible D match to TRBD1 (6 bases). V was shortened by 4 bases and J by 4 bases, with 16 bases between the two germline ends. Germline V lookup: CDR1 SEHNR, CDR2 FQNEAQ (reference sequence). The CDR3 extends over 16 amino acids. This CDR3 reads CASSSRWQGSTGELFF. DNA for the CDR3: TGTGCCAGCAGCTCCCGCTGGCAGGGGAGCACCGGGGAGCTGTTTTTT.

This clonotype turned up a few times. The chain uses TRBV11-2 and TRBJ2-2, with TRBD1 matching 7 bases. Germline loops: CDR1 SGHAT, CDR2 FQNNGV. V lost 5 bases and J lost 4; bases outside the gene matches: 4. This CDR3 has 14 residues. The CDR3 coding sequence is TGTGCCAGCAGCACCTACAGGGGCACCGGGGAGCTGTTTTTT. It is translated as CASSTYRGTGELFF.